The 16 T cell receptor beta chains below all came from one sample that was sequenced in a study of T cell repertoires in cytomegalovirus infection. TCRdb fed the reads into MiXCR, producing one record per CDR3 protein. The table has 300,000 or so distinct CDR3 sequences, just under 25% seen once; the top ten hold about an eighth. These receptors have no identified antigens. Source: cultured PBMCs, taken from culture after CMV antigen stimulation. These receptors were collected from a human donor in good health (CMV status not recorded). Some clones in this sample may be carry-over from other donors' samples.

This clonotype was seen a handful of times. This chain connects TRBV19 to TRBJ1-5; D is possibly TRBD1 (5 bases). Germline V CDR1 and CDR2: LNHDA, SQIVND (reference sequence). The CDR3 spans 14 residues. The germline V and J ends were trimmed by 6 bases and 5 bases, with 14 bases remaining between them. CDR3 loop: CASSRRQRYQPQHF. In DNA, the CDR3 is TGTGCCAGTAGCCGCCGACAGAGATATCAGCCCCAGCATTTT.

The J gene is TRBJ2-2, the V gene TRBV4-1, with a tentative D call TRBD2 (5 bases). Between the trimmed V and J ends, which lost 5 bases and 7 bases, there was a span of 17 bases. The germline V gene encodes CDR1 MGHRA and CDR2 YSYEKL. The CDR3 has 15 amino acids. CDR3: CASSRAEGFHGELFF. CDR3 in DNA: TGCGCCAGCAGCAGAGCGGAAGGCTTTCACGGGGAGCTGTTTTTT.

The DNA of the CDR3 is TGCAGTGCCCACTCCGACCTAGCGGGAGGCACTTTCTACAATGAGCAGTTCTTC. This codes for CSAHSDLAGGTFYNEQFF. The chain recombines TRBV20-1 with TRBJ2-1; the match to TRBD2 covers 11 bases. Germline V gene data show CDR1 as DFQATT and CDR2 as SNEGSKA (reference sequence). This CDR3 is built from 18 residues. Trimming cost V 6 bases and J 3 bases; bases outside gene matches: 16.

The V call is TRBV27, the J call TRBJ2-7; 7 nucleotides agree with TRBD2. With 6 bases clipped from V and 5 bases from J, the junction kept 7 bases outside the gene matches. CDR3 size: 13 residues. The germline CDR1 and CDR2 sequences are MNHEY and SMNVEV (reference sequence). The chain's CDR3 is CASRGEGPDEQYF. The CDR3 region has the DNA TGTGCCAGCAGGGGGGAGGGCCCGGACGAGCAGTACTTC.

The V gene is TRBV5-6, the J gene TRBJ2-2; tentatively, D is TRBD1 (6 bases). The CDR3 runs to 15 residues. Looked up from germline, CDR1 is SGHDT and CDR2 is YYEEEE. V was pared by 3 bases and J by 1 base, with 10 bases between. CDR3 in amino acids: CASSSTGMNTGELFF. The CDR3 region has the DNA TGTGCCAGCAGCTCAACAGGGATGAACACCGGGGAGCTGTTTTTT.

The J gene is TRBJ2-1, the V gene TRBV14; 7 nucleotides agree with TRBD2. V dropped 4 bases and J dropped 9; count of bases not matched to a gene: 9. Germline loops: CDR1 SGHDN, CDR2 FVKESK. This CDR3 is built from 14 residues. This CDR3 reads CASSPKRGSAEQFF. The CDR3 nucleotides read TGTGCCAGCAGCCCGAAGCGGGGATCGGCTGAGCAGTTCTTC.

In its sample, this clonotype was seen a few times. V and J are TRBV6-2 or TRBV6-3 and TRBJ2-7; D is uncertain. This CDR3 has 12 amino acids. Germline-derived CDR1 and CDR2 are MNHEY and SVGEGT. Trimming removed 8 bases from V and 3 bases from J, with 11 bases in between. The CDR3 DNA reads as TGTGCCAGCTGCAATCCCCACTACGAGCAGTACGTC. Translating it yields CASCNPHYEQYV.

This clonotype showed up just a few times. This CDR3 reads CASSSGLADGGTDTQYF. CDR3 DNA sequence: TGCGCCAGCAGCTCGGGACTAGCGGACGGGGGTACAGATACGCAGTATTTT. The gene calls are TRBV5-1 and TRBJ2-3; TRBD2 matches at 11 bases. Germline CDR1 and CDR2: SGHRS and YFSETQ. Unmatched junction bases numbered 9, after V lost 3 bases and J lost 3 bases. The CDR3 is made up of 17 amino acids.

This clonotype was seen a handful of times. CDR3 protein: CASSGPGAGAPSRGETQYF. CDR3 DNA: TGTGCCAGTAGTGGACCGGGAGCTGGGGCGCCTTCAAGAGGAGAGACCCAGTACTTC. This chain joins TRBV19 and TRBJ2-5, with D maybe TRBD2 (6 bases). Deletions cut 5 bases from V and 4 bases from J, with 29 bases between. CDR1 is LNHDA and CDR2 is SQIVND in the germline V gene (reference sequence). The CDR3 runs to 19 residues.

The rearrangement uses TRBV7-6 and TRBJ2-1, with 9 bases aligning to TRBD2. CDR1 SGHVS and CDR2 FNYEAQ come from the germline V gene. V shed 1 base, J shed 7 bases, and the junction held 5 bases outside the gene matches. This CDR3 has 15 amino acids. The CDR3 bases are TGTGCCAGCAGCTTAGTTAGCGGGAGTGGTAATGAGCAGTTCTTC. Residues: CASSLVSGSGNEQFF.

This clonotype was seen many times. The chain combines TRBV7-2 with TRBJ2-2; D unclear. The CDR3 is 14 residues long. Trimming left V 3 bases short and J 6 bases short, with 11 bases between. CDR1 and CDR2 from the germline V gene are SGHTA and FQGNSA. The CDR3 reads CASSFVREPGELFF. DNA for the CDR3: TGTGCCAGCAGCTTTGTAAGGGAACCCGGGGAGCTGTTTTTT.

There are many counts of this clonotype. This rearrangement joins TRBV7-2 to TRBJ2-3, with 11 bases fitting TRBD2. Trimming cost V 5 bases and J 2 bases; bases outside gene matches: 3. CDR1 is SGHTA and CDR2 is FQGNSA in the germline V gene. This CDR3 is 15 amino acids long. This chain's CDR3 is CASSPGLAVTDTQYF. CDR3 coding DNA: TGTGCCAGCAGCCCGGGACTAGCGGTCACAGATACGCAGTATTTT.

The chain links TRBV5-5 to TRBJ2-5; D possibly corresponds to TRBD2 (6 bases). V shed 4 bases and J shed 5 bases, with 9 bases lying between them. Germline V lookup: CDR1 SGHKS, CDR2 YYEKEE (reference sequence). This CDR3 is 12 amino acids long. The CDR3 loop is CASSVEGETQYF. CDR3 sequence (DNA): TGTGCCAGCAGCGTGGAGGGGGAGACCCAGTACTTC.

This clonotype showed up just a few times. This chain connects TRBV7-8 to TRBJ1-6; 9 bases agree with TRBD1. Germline assignment: CDR1 SGHVS and CDR2 FQNEAQ. CDR3 length equals 14 residues. Trimming at V came to 4 bases and at J to 8 bases, leaving 3 bases not matched to a gene. The CDR3 loop reads CASSSGQGDSPLHF. DNA of the CDR3: TGTGCCAGCAGCTCGGGACAGGGAGATTCACCCCTCCACTTT.

This clonotype was found a few times. The chain couples TRBV28 to TRBJ1-2, with no clear D. Germline V gives CDR1 MDHEN, CDR2 SYDVKM. The CDR3 consists of 13 residues. Trimming removed 6 bases at V and 6 bases at J, with 14 bases between. The CDR3 DNA sequence: TGTGCCAGCAGAATCTCGCCCGCGGATGGCTACACCTTC. It codes for CASRISPADGYTF.

This chain uses TRBV7-2 with TRBJ1-1, with D unresolved. V shed 6 bases and J shed 1 base, with 12 bases lying between them. Looked up from germline, CDR1 is SGHTA and CDR2 is FQGNSA. The CDR3 length is 14 residues. CDR3 amino acids: CASSPIEWNTEAFF. The CDR3 DNA reads as TGTGCCAGCAGTCCGATCGAATGGAACACTGAAGCTTTCTTT.